What follows are 14 T cell receptor beta chains derived from one specimen sequenced in a study of long-term antiretroviral therapy in people with HIV. Run at survey level, the immunoSEQ assay was version v3.0. Repertoires were generated with immunoSEQ multiplex PCR, while TCRdb's copy carries only in-frame clones and drops some. The sample includes tens of thousands of clones, around 97% seen only once; the top ten take roughly 2.9%. The sample consisted of unsorted PBMCs, taken 6.9 years after starting antiretroviral therapy. These receptors were obtained from a man aged 25 to 40 with HIV.

The chain uses TRBV19 and TRBJ1-1, with 9 bases lining up with TRBD1. From germline, CDR1 is LNHDA and CDR2 SQIVND (reference sequence). The V segment lost 8 bases and the J segment 4 bases; nucleotides outside the gene matches: 8. The CDR3 loop spans 14 amino acids. For the CDR3, the DNA is TGTGCCAGTTCGGCCGGGACAGGGTTCACTGAAGCTTTCTTT. Protein product: CASSAGTGFTEAFF.

The rearrangement links TRBV19 to TRBJ1-2; D perhaps matches TRBD1 (6 bases). This CDR3 has 13 amino acids. V was cut by 7 bases and J by 7 bases, with 16 bases left in between. From germline, CDR1 is LNHDA and CDR2 SQIVND (reference sequence). The CDR3, as DNA: TGTGCCAGTAATCTACGGGGGCTTGGTGGCTACACCTTC. Protein product: CASNLRGLGGYTF.

The chain has TRBV6-5 and TRBJ1-5, with D perhaps matching TRBD1 (5 bases). Germline V gene data show CDR1 as MNHEY and CDR2 as SVGAGI. The ends were cut back, 5 bases at V and 4 bases at J, with 15 bases in the middle. This CDR3 contains 15 residues. CDR3 in amino acids: CASSPRGEQNQPQHF. Written as DNA, the CDR3 is TGTGCCAGCAGTCCCCGGGGGGAGCAAAATCAGCCCCAGCATTTT.

The chain uses TRBV7-9 and TRBJ1-1; no clear D gene. The CDR3 sequence is 16 residues long. Between the trimmed V and J ends, which lost 5 bases and 0 bases, there was a span of 16 bases. Germline lookup yields CDR1 SEHNR and CDR2 FQNEAQ (reference sequence). CDR3 in DNA: TGTGCCAGCAGCCCATCCCGAAGGGCCGTGAACACTGAAGCTTTCTTT. Its protein is CASSPSRRAVNTEAFF.

This rearrangement joins TRBV25-1 to TRBJ1-3, with 10 bases lining up with TRBD1. In germline, CDR1 is MGHDK, CDR2 SYGVNS. J gave up 9 bases and V 10 bases, and 9 bases lay outside the gene matches. The CDR3 totals 13 residues. The CDR3 DNA sequence: TGTGCCACCTCCGGGACAGGGGTCATCACCATATATTTT. Protein: CATSGTGVITIYF.

This clone has a single count. The chain has TRBV7-3 and TRBJ2-2; D remains unclear. V gave up 5 bases and J gave up 2 bases, with 9 bases separating them. Germline CDR1 reads SGHTA; CDR2 reads FQGTGA. The CDR3 runs 14 residues. This chain's CDR3 is CASSPQHNTGELFF. CDR3 in DNA: TGTGCCAGCAGCCCGCAACATAACACCGGGGAGCTGTTTTTT.

V gene TRBV27 combines with J gene TRBJ1-1; a possible D gene is TRBD1 (5 bases). V shed 2 bases and J shed 5 bases, with 15 bases lying between them. The CDR3 loop spans 15 amino acids. In germline, CDR1 is MNHEY, CDR2 SMNVEV (reference sequence). The CDR3 coding sequence is TGTGCCAGCAGTTTAGGCATACAGGTCTCGACTGAAGCTTTCTTT. It codes for CASSLGIQVSTEAFF.

V gene TRBV4-1 combines with J gene TRBJ1-2; TRBD1 matches at 7 bases. Germline V CDR1 and CDR2: MGHRA, YSYEKL. The CDR3 length is 16 residues. The trim removed 8 bases at V and 3 bases at J, leaving 15 bases unmatched. CDR3 sequence: CASFPRTGGADYGYTF. The CDR3 bases are TGCGCCAGCTTCCCGCGGACAGGAGGGGCAGACTATGGCTACACCTTC.

This chain links TRBV7-6 with TRBJ2-3; 7 nucleotides line up with TRBD1. Germline V lookup: CDR1 SGHVS, CDR2 FNYEAQ. The CDR3 spans 13 residues. With V trimmed by 5 bases and J by 4 bases, 3 bases remained unmatched. The CDR3 sequence is CASSNRGADTQYF. The CDR3 region has the DNA TGTGCCAGCAGCAACAGGGGAGCAGATACGCAGTATTTT.

This rearrangement joins TRBV5-6 to TRBJ1-6, with D tentatively TRBD1 (5 bases). The CDR3 sequence is 14 residues long. Germline V gene lookup returns CDR1 SGHDT and CDR2 YYEEEE. Trimming took off 2 bases at V and 8 bases at J, with 11 bases between the two ends. CDR3 sequence reads: CASSFQGGDSPLHF. As DNA, the CDR3 is TGTGCCAGCAGCTTCCAGGGAGGCGATTCACCCCTCCACTTT. Variable domain in full (rest from reference TRBV5-6 and TRBJ1-6): DAGVTQSPTHLIKTRGQQVTLRCSPKSGHDTVSWYQQALGQGPQFIFQYYEEEERQRGNFPDRFSGHQFPNYSSELNVNALLLGDSALYLCASSFQGGDSPLHFGNGTRLTVT.

The rearrangement links TRBV10-3 to TRBJ1-1, with D hard to call. The CDR3 consists of 13 residues. CDR1 and CDR2 from the germline V gene are ENHRY and SYGVKD. V lost 8 bases to trimming and J lost 0 bases, with 10 bases between them. CDR3 DNA: TGTGCCATCTTACCCAATATGAACACTGAAGCTTTCTTT. Residues: CAILPNMNTEAFF.

The V call is TRBV5-8, the J call TRBJ2-1; D remains unclear. This CDR3 contains 16 residues. Trimming left V 1 base short and J 8 bases short, with 19 bases between. Germline CDR1 SGHTS, CDR2 YDEGEE. The CDR3 protein is CASSLRVRVGFDEQFF. DNA for the CDR3: TGTGCCAGCAGCTTGAGGGTTAGGGTAGGTTTTGATGAGCAGTTCTTC.

This sequence joins TRBV7-2 and TRBJ2-2, with 12 nucleotides matching TRBD2. This CDR3 is built from 16 residues. Per the germline V gene, CDR1 is SGHTA and CDR2 is FQGNSA. With 5 bases clipped from V and 4 bases from J, the junction kept 5 bases outside the gene matches. The CDR3 sequence is CASSPGLAGITGELFF. The CDR3 DNA reads TGTGCCAGCAGCCCAGGACTAGCGGGAATCACCGGGGAGCTGTTTTTT.

The chain carries TRBV7-2 and TRBJ1-3; D may be TRBD1 (5 bases). Germline V lookup: CDR1 SGHTA, CDR2 FQGNSA. This CDR3 is 17 amino acids long. The V end was cut by 2 bases, the J end by 1 base, with 15 bases between. CDR3 DNA: TGTGCCAGCAGCTTAATAGGGGCACTCTCTTCTGGAAACACCATATATTTT. Its translation is CASSLIGALSSGNTIYF.